This T cell receptor (beta chain) was documented in a study of beta chain features in type 1 diabetes. Each of the CD4+ naive, central memory, regulatory and stem cell-like memory populations was sorted via CD45RO/CCR7/CD25/CD127/CD95/CD27. A word on this clone: What it binds is unknown.

Reverse transcribing all isolated RNA meant expressed TCRB transcripts were sequenced. Sequencing was performed with immunoSEQ multiplex PCR; in TCRdb, only in-frame clones are kept and a portion is missing. The sample yields fewer than 300,000 clones, approximately 20% seen once. Study-wide findings and caveats: Type 1 diabetes patients had fewer VDJ junction insertions and more deletions. Moderate yet significant TCRB CDR3 shortening was seen in Type 1 diabetes patients in all four CD4+ subsets. There was no resolution here of whether HLA type influences TCRB rearrangement.

The sequence was obtained from a woman aged 40 to 50 with type 1 diabetes. The specimen sequenced was naive CD4+ T cells from blood.

Here the CDR3 reads CASSFTNEQFF. CDR3 DNA sequence: TGTGCCAGCAGCTTTACAAATGAGCAGTTCTTC. The rearrangement uses TRBV11-2 and TRBJ2-1; D is unresolved. The germline V and J ends were trimmed by 3 bases and 7 bases, with 4 bases remaining between them. The CDR3 is made up of 11 amino acids. The germline V gene encodes CDR1 SGHAT and CDR2 FQNNGV.